The clone carrying this TCR beta chain was seen a single time. Antigen specificity is unknown. This sample stems from a study of T cell responses to AZD1222 COVID-19 vaccine. The overall study: Investigators merged groups given second doses at roughly 4 or roughly 12 weeks. General study points: Researchers report vaccine-associated CD4 TCRs spanning spike, with dominance at 160-218 and 743-854. Among the donors, most were white British and more were female, and clonal diversity was possibly underestimated. Just a handful of people given AZD1222 tested seropositive at baseline.

The CDR3 has 15 amino acids. J gave up 2 bases and V 5 bases, and 9 bases lay outside the gene matches. Germline V CDR1 and CDR2: SQVTM, ANQGSEA. Sequencing used immunoSEQ multiplex PCR; TCRdb keeps in-frame clones, though not all of them. The table includes about 150,000 clones, about 94% detected once. The V call is TRBV29-1, the J call TRBJ1-1; 9 nucleotides align to TRBD1. This receptor was obtained from an adult in good health. Sequenced here: peripheral blood, sampled on day 0 of AZD1222 vaccination. The CDR3 region has the DNA TGCAGCGTTCGGAATTACAGGGGGCCCAACACTGAAGCTTTCTTT. It translates to CSVRNYRGPNTEAFF.